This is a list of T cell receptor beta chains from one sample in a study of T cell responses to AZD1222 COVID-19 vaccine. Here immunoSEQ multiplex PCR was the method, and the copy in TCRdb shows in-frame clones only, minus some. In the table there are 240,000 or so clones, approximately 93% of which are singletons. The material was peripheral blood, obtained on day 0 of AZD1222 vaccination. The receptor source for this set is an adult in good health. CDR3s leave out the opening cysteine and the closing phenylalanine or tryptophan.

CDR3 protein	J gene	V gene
AWNLLAGAYNEQF	TRBJ2-1	TRBV30
ASSPHGRGNTIY	TRBJ1-3	TRBV27
ASSEAGQNGYT	TRBJ1-2	TRBV2
ASSVTGTSGYNEQF	TRBJ2-1	TRBV6-4
ASSFSREEQVPDTQY	TRBJ2-3	TRBV27
ASSSSRPGQGTYGYT	TRBJ1-2	TRBV7-3
ASTLYRGGDQPQH	TRBJ1-5	TRBV28
ASSLNGQATYEQY	TRBJ2-7	TRBV5-1
ASSLSGSPYEQY	TRBJ2-7	TRBV2
ASSPRTGYGYT	TRBJ1-2	TRBV5-6
ASSLRGLGETQY	TRBJ2-5	TRBV6-5
ASSYYSGPAYEQY	TRBJ2-7	TRBV6-5
SVERVYGYT	TRBJ1-2	TRBV29-1
ASSRQGLVA	TRBJ1-2	TRBV21-1
ASSGSSGREDTQY	TRBJ2-3	TRBV2
ASSQAASGVIGSPLH	TRBJ1-6	TRBV3-1/TRBV3-2
ASSYRGTGELF	TRBJ2-2	TRBV6-5